This passage covers 16 T cell receptor beta chains from one sample sequenced in a study of OX40 agonist ivuxolimab in advanced cancers. The library was made by the immunoSEQ multiplex PCR assay. What TCRdb holds here is the immuneACCESS table cut down to in-frame rearrangements. Part of the clones is not present; checked against another copy, under half of the missing clones reflect an unresolved V gene, and the others are unexplained. Counted in this sample were 31,000 or so clones; about 89% of them appeared once. Together, the top ten hold less than 5% of the sample. The starting material was CD4+ or CD8+ T cells sorted from blood, obtained in a trial of the OX40 agonist ivuxolimab. These receptors originate from an adult with an advanced solid tumor such as melanoma, head and neck, liver or kidney cancer.

The chain combines TRBV15 with TRBJ2-3; the D call may be TRBD1 or TRBD2 (5 bases each). Germline lookup yields CDR1 LNHNV and CDR2 YYDKDF (reference sequence). Trimming pared 3 bases from V and 15 bases from J, leaving 22 bases between. This CDR3 is 14 amino acids long. The CDR3 reads CATSSGIDSRRDYF. Written as DNA, the CDR3 is TGTGCCACCAGCAGTGGAATTGACAGTCGCAGGGACTATTTT.

This clone was seen once. The V call is TRBV7-9, the J call TRBJ2-5; 11 nucleotides match TRBD2. The CDR3 spans 15 residues. The trim removed 5 bases at V and 5 bases at J, leaving 7 bases unmatched. The germline gives CDR1 SEHNR, CDR2 FQNEAQ (reference sequence). The CDR3 DNA sequence: TGTGCCAGCAGCCCGACTAGCGGGGTGGAGGAGACCCAGTACTTC. Translating gives CASSPTSGVEETQYF.

The J gene is TRBJ2-7, the V gene TRBV10-2; TRBD2 is a possible D gene (5 bases). In germline, CDR1 is WSHSY, CDR2 SAAADI. There are 13 residues in the CDR3. With 3 bases removed from V and 2 bases from J, the gap between germline ends came to 8 bases. CDR3 in DNA: TGCGCCAGCAGTGACGGGGTACCCTACGAGCAGTACGTC. Protein product: CASSDGVPYEQYV.

V is TRBV5-4 and J is TRBJ2-7; possibly TRBD1 or TRBD2 for D (7 bases each). V was trimmed by 1 base and J by 1 base, leaving 12 bases between them. This CDR3 has 15 residues. CDR1 SGHNT and CDR2 YYREEE come from the germline V gene (reference sequence). CDR3 in amino acids: CASSLQGGGSYEQYF. As DNA, the CDR3 is TGTGCCAGCAGCTTGCAGGGGGGAGGGTCCTACGAGCAGTACTTC.

The chain joins TRBV27 to TRBJ2-3, with D hard to call. Germline assignment: CDR1 MNHEY and CDR2 SMNVEV (reference sequence). Trimming shortened V by 5 bases and J by 1 base, and 19 bases separated the two germline ends. CDR3 size: 17 residues. CDR3 nucleotides: TGTGCCAGCAGTCCCCTTACTCAGTCACCGGGCACAGATACGCAGTATTTT. Its protein is CASSPLTQSPGTDTQYF.

The chain combines TRBV6-1 with TRBJ1-4; D is ambiguous. Trimming pared 0 bases from V and 4 bases from J, leaving 12 bases between. The CDR3 runs to 16 residues. Germline CDR1 MNHNS, CDR2 SASEGT. As DNA, the CDR3 is TGTGCCAGCAGTGAAGCTTTTACGAGGTATAATGAAAAACTGTTTTTT. Amino acids: CASSEAFTRYNEKLFF.

This chain links TRBV2 with TRBJ2-2; 8 nucleotides agree with TRBD1. There are 17 residues in the CDR3. Germline V gene lookup returns CDR1 SNHLY and CDR2 FYNNEI. The trim removed 4 bases at V and 4 bases at J, leaving 11 bases unmatched. The CDR3 reads CASSVASTGDTTGELFF. The DNA for the CDR3 is TGTGCCAGCAGTGTCGCATCGACAGGGGACACCACCGGGGAGCTGTTTTTT.

The genes are TRBV27 and TRBJ1-5; no clear D gene. The germline V gene has CDR1 MNHEY and CDR2 SMNVEV (reference sequence). Trimming took 4 bases from V and 7 from J, leaving 11 bases between them. This CDR3 contains 13 residues. The CDR3 loop reads CASSWGIGQPQHF. In DNA form, the CDR3 reads TGTGCCAGCAGTTGGGGTATTGGACAGCCCCAGCATTTT.

The rearrangement links TRBV7-9 to TRBJ1-2; D might be TRBD1 (5 bases). The CDR3 extends over 12 amino acids. CDR1 and CDR2 (germline): SEHNR, FQNEAQ (reference sequence). V was shortened by 5 bases and J by 7 bases, with 11 bases between the two germline ends. CDR3 in amino acids: CASSPGQAGYTF. CDR3 nucleotides: TGTGCCAGCAGCCCGGGGCAGGCTGGCTACACCTTC.

The chain couples TRBV4-1 to TRBJ1-1, with unresolved D. The CDR3 is 13 residues long. Germline loops: CDR1 MGHRA, CDR2 YSYEKL. Deletions cut 3 bases from V and 3 bases from J, with 8 bases between. The CDR3 loop reads CASSQGRDTEAFF. The CDR3 DNA is TGCGCCAGCAGCCAGGGGAGGGACACTGAAGCTTTCTTT.

Here the CDR3 DNA reads TGTGCCAGCAGCTTGGATATTGTAGCGGTCCAGGATACGCAGTATTTT. This gives the protein CASSLDIVAVQDTQYF. The chain combines TRBV5-4 with TRBJ2-3, with a weak D call TRBD2 (6 bases). This CDR3 comprises 16 residues. The V end lost 0 bases, the J end lost 6 bases, and 17 bases lay between the germline ends. Germline assignment: CDR1 SGHNT and CDR2 YYREEE (reference sequence).

The V gene is TRBV19, the J gene TRBJ1-1; D is unresolved. V dropped 5 bases and J dropped 5 bases, with 12 bases sitting between them. This CDR3 contains 13 residues. CDR1 is LNHDA, CDR2 SQIVND, per germline (reference sequence). This chain's CDR3 is CASSEGSWTEAFF. The CDR3 nucleotides read TGTGCCAGTAGTGAAGGGTCCTGGACTGAAGCTTTCTTT. Combining the CDR3 with reference TRBV19 and TRBJ1-1 gives the whole variable domain DGGITQSPKYLFRKEGQNVTLSCEQNLNHDAMYWYRQDPGQGLRLIYYSQIVNDFQKGDIAEGYSVSREKKESFPLTVTSAQKNPTAFYLCASSEGSWTEAFFGQGTRLTVV.

The genes are TRBV5-6 and TRBJ1-1, with D possibly TRBD1 on 6 matching bases. This CDR3 spans 14 amino acids. In germline, CDR1 is SGHDT, CDR2 YYEEEE. The V end lost 5 bases, the J end lost 3 bases, and 14 bases lay between the germline ends. CDR3 nucleotides: TGTGCCAGCAGTCCGATGGCAGGGGACACTGAAGCTTTCTTT. Translated, it gives CASSPMAGDTEAFF.

The chain joins TRBV11-2 to TRBJ2-2; D gene unclear. Trimming removed 1 base from V and 2 bases from J, with 20 bases in between. The CDR3 has 19 residues. Germline loops: CDR1 SGHAT, CDR2 FQNNGV. The DNA for the CDR3 is TGTGCCAGCAGCTTAGTAGCATGGGCTGGGCCCACAAACACCGGGGAGCTGTTTTTT. It is translated as CASSLVAWAGPTNTGELFF.

V usage is TRBV18 and J usage is TRBJ2-2, with 12 bases aligning to TRBD2. The CDR3 consists of 16 residues. J was trimmed by 4 bases and V by 6 bases; bases with no gene match: 6. CDR1 is KGHSH, CDR2 LQKENI, per germline. CDR3 amino acids: CASSPLAGGITGELFF. In DNA, the CDR3 is TGTGCCAGCTCCCCGCTAGCGGGAGGGATCACCGGGGAGCTGTTTTTT.

V and J are TRBV5-8 and TRBJ1-3, with unresolved D. Germline CDR1 SGHTS, CDR2 YDEGEE. V shed 0 bases and J shed 0 bases, with 7 bases lying between them. The CDR3 consists of 15 residues. CDR3 sequence (DNA): TGTGCCAGCAGCTTGGCGGGCTACTCTGGAAACACCATATATTTT. This encodes CASSLAGYSGNTIYF.